The clone carrying this T cell receptor (beta chain) was seen many times. The antigen remains unidentified. The germline V gene has CDR1 MNHEY and CDR2 SVGEGT. The CDR3 length is 13 residues. V lost 1 base and J 1 base, leaving 4 bases between the germline ends. The data stem from a study of molecular identifiers for immune sequencing clone quantification. Overall study results and limits: Clones above 20 RNA copies contained over 98% of effector molecules but under 1% of naive ones.

Using a CD8+CD4-CCR7+CD45RA+ phenotype, naive CD8 T cells were sorted. TCRdb re-called the PCR reads with MiXCR, one entry per CDR3 protein. The sample includes roughly 320,000 distinct CDR3 sequences, 20% to 25% of them seen just once. The J gene is TRBJ1-1, the V gene TRBV6-2 or TRBV6-3; D unresolved. This clonotype was obtained from a human donor in good health. Some libraries in this study had Jurkat cell RNA spiked in. Sequencing used naive CD8+ T cells from blood, with Jurkat cell RNA spiked in. The subset: FACS-sorted CD8+CD4-CCR7+CD45RA+ naive T cells. In DNA, the CDR3 is TGTGCCAGCAGTTACTTTGGGAACACTGAAGCTTTCTTT. Residues: CASSYFGNTEAFF.